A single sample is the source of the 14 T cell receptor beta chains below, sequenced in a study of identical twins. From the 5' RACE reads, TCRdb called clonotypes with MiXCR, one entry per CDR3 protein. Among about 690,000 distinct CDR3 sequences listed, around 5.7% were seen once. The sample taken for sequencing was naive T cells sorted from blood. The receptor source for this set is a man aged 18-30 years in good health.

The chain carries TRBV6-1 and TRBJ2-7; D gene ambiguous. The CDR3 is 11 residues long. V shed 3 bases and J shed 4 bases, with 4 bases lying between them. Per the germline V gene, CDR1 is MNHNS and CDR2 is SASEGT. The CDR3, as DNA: TGTGCCAGCAGTGACCATTACGAGCAGTACGTC. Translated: CASSDHYEQYV.

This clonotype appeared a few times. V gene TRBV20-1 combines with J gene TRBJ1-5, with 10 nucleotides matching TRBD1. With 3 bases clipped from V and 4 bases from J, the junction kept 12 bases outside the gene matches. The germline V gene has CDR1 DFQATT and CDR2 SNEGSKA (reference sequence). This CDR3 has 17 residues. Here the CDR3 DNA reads TGCAGTGCTAGGTCTATCGGACAGGGGGACCCGAATCAGCCCCAGCATTTT. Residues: CSARSIGQGDPNQPQHF.

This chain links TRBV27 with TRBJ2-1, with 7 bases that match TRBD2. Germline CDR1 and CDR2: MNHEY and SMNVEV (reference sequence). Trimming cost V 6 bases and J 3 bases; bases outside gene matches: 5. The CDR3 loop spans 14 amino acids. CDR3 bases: TGTGCCAGCAGCCGACTAGCTAACTACAATGAGCAGTTCTTC. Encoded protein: CASSRLANYNEQFF.

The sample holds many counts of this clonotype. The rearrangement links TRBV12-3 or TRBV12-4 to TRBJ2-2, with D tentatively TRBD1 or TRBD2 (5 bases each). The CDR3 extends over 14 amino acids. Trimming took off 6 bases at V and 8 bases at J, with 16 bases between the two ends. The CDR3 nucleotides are TGTGCCAGCAGCCCAGCAGGGAGAACGGGGGAGCTGTTTTTT. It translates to CASSPAGRTGELFF.

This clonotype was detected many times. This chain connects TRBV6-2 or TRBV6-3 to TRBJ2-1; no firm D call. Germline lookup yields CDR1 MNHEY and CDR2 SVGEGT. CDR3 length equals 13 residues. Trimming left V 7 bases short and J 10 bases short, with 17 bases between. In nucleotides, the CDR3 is TGTGCCAGCACCCTTTATCCCGGCGTAGAGCAGTTCTTC. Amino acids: CASTLYPGVEQFF.

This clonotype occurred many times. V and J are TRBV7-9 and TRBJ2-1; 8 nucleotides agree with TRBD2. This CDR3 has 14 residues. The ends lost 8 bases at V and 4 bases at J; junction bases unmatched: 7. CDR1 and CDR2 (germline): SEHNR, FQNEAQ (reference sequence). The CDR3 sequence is CASETSGRYNEQFF. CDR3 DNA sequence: TGTGCCAGCGAAACTAGCGGTCGTTACAATGAGCAGTTCTTC.

The DNA of the CDR3 is TGTGCCAGCAGCTTAACGTTAAATCAGGGGACAGGGAATGAGCAGTTCTTC. Its protein product is CASSLTLNQGTGNEQFF. The gene calls are TRBV7-3 and TRBJ2-1; 9 nucleotides line up with TRBD1. The trim removed 0 bases at V and 7 bases at J, leaving 10 bases unmatched. The CDR3 has 17 residues. Germline CDR1 SGHTA, CDR2 FQGTGA. The full variable domain, its missing parts supplied by reference TRBV7-3 and TRBJ2-1, is GAGVSQTPSNKVTEKGKYVELRCDPISGHTALYWYRQSLGQGPEFLIYFQGTGAADDSGLPNDRFFAVRPEGSVSTLKIQRTERGDSAVYLCASSLTLNQGTGNEQFFGPGTRLTVL.

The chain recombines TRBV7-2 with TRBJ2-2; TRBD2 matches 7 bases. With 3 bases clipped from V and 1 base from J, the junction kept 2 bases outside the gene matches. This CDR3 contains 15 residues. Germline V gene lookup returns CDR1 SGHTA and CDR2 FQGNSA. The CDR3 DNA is TGTGCCAGCAGCTTTTGGGGGGGGAACACCGGGGAGCTGTTTTTT. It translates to CASSFWGGNTGELFF.

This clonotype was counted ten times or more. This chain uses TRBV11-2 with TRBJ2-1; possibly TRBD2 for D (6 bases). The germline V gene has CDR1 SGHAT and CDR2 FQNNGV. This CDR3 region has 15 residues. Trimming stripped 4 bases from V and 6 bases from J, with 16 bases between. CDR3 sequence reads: CASSYQGTRVNEQFF. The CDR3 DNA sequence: TGTGCCAGCAGCTACCAAGGGACTCGCGTCAATGAGCAGTTCTTC.

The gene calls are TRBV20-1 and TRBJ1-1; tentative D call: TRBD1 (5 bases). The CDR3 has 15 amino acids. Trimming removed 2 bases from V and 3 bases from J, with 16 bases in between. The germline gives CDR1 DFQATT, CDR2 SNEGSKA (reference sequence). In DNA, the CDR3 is TGCAGTGCTAGAAACGTCGGGACGGCCGACACTGAAGCTTTCTTT. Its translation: CSARNVGTADTEAFF.

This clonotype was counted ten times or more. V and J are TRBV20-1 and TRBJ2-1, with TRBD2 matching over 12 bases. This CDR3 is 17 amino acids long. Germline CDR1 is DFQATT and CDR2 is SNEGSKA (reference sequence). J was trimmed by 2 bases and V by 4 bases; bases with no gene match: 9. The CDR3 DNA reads TGCAGTGCTACCCTAGCGGGAGGGCCAGTCGCCTACAATGAGCAGTTCTTC. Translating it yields CSATLAGGPVAYNEQFF.

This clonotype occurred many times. The CDR3 loop is CSARDPSGRAYLEQYF. The CDR3 bases are TGCAGTGCTAGAGATCCCAGCGGGAGGGCCTATCTCGAGCAGTACTTC. This chain joins TRBV20-1 and TRBJ2-7; 10 nucleotides align to TRBD2. From germline, CDR1 is DFQATT and CDR2 SNEGSKA (reference sequence). Unmatched junction bases numbered 11, after V lost 0 bases and J lost 6 bases. The CDR3 is 16 residues long.

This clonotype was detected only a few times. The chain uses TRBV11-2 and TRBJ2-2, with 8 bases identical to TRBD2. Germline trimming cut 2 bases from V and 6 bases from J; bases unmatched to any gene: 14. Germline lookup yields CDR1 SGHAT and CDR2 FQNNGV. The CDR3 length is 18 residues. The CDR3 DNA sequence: TGTGCCAGCAGCTTAATTTCCCTAGCGGATAGCGGGGCCGGGGAGCTGTTTTTT. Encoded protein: CASSLISLADSGAGELFF.

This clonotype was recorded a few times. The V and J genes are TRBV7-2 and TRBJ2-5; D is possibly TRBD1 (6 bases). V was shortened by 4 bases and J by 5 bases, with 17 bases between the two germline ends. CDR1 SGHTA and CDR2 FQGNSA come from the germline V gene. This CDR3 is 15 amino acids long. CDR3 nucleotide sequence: TGTGCCAGCAGCTCGAGACAGGCCGGGGTGGAGACCCAGTACTTC. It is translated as CASSSRQAGVETQYF.